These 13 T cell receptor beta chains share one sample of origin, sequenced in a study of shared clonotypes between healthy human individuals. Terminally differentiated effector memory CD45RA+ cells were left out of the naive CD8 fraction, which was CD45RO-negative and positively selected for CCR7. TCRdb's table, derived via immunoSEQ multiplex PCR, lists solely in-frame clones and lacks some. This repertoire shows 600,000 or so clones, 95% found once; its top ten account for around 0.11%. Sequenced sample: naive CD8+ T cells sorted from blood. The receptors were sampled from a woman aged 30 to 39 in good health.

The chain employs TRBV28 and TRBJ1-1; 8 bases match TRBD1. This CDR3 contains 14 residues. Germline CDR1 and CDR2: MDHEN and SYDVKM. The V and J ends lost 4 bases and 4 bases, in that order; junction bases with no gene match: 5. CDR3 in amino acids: CASSYQGAATEAFF. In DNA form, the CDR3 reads TGTGCCAGCAGTTACCAGGGGGCGGCCACTGAAGCTTTCTTT.

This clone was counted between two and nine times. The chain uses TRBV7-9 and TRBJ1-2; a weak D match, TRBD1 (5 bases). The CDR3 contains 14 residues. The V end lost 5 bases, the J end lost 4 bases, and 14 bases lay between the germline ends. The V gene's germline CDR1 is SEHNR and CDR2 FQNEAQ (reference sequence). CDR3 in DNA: TGTGCCAGCAGCCGGGACCGACACCTCTATGGCTACACCTTC. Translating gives CASSRDRHLYGYTF.

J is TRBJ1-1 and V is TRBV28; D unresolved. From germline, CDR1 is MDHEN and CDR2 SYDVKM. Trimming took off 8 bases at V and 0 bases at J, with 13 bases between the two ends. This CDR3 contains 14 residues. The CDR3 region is CASGRQPLNTEAFF. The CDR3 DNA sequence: TGTGCCAGCGGACGACAACCTTTGAACACTGAAGCTTTCTTT.

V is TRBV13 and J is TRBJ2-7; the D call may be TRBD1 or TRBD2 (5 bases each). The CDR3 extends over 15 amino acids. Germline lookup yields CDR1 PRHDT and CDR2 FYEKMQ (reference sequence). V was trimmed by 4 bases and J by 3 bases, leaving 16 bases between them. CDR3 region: CASSSAGTADYEQYF. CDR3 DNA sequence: TGTGCCAGCAGCTCCGCCGGGACGGCCGACTACGAGCAGTACTTC.

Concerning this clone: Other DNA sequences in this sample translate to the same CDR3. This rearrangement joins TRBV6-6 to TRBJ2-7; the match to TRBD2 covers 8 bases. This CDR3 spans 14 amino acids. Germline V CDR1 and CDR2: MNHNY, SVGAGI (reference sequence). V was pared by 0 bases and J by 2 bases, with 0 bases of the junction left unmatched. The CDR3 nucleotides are TGTGCCAGCAGTTACTCGGGACTAGCCTACGAGCAGTACTTC. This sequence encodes CASSYSGLAYEQYF.

CDR3 region: CASSAGGYEQYF. The CDR3 DNA follows: TGTGCCAGCAGCGCGGGAGGCTACGAGCAGTACTTC. This chain joins TRBV5-6 and TRBJ2-7; TRBD2 aligns across 8 bases. This CDR3 has 12 residues. The ends lost 4 bases at V and 3 bases at J; junction bases unmatched: 0. Germline loops: CDR1 SGHDT, CDR2 YYEEEE.

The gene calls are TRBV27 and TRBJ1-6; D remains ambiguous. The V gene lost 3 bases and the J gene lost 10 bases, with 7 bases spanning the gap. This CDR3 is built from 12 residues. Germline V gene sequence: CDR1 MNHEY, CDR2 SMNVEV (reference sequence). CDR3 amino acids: CASSFGVSPLHF. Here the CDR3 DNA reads TGTGCCAGCAGTTTTGGAGTCTCACCCCTCCACTTT.

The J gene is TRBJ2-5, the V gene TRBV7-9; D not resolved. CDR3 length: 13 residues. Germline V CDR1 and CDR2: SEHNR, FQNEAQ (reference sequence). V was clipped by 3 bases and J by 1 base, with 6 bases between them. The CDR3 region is CASSLTIQETQYF. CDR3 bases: TGTGCCAGCAGCTTGACCATCCAAGAGACCCAGTACTTC.

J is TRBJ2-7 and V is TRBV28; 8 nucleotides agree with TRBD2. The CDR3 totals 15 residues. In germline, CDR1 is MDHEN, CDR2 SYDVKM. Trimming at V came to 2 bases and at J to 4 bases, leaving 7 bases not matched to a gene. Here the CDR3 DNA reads TGTGCCAGCAGTTTAGTCAGCGGGAGTCCGTACGAGCAGTACTTC. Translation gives CASSLVSGSPYEQYF.

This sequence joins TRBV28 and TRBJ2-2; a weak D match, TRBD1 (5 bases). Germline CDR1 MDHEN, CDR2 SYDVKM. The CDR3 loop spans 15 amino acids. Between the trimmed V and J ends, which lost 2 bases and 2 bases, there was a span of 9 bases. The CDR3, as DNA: TGTGCCAGCAGTTTAGTGACAGTCAACACCGGGGAGCTGTTTTTT. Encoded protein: CASSLVTVNTGELFF. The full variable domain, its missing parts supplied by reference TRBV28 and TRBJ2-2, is DVKVTQSSRYLVKRTGEKVFLECVQDMDHENMFWYRQDPGLGLRLIYFSYDVKMKEKGDIPEGYSVSREKKERFSLILESASTNQTSMYLCASSLVTVNTGELFFGEGSRLTVL.

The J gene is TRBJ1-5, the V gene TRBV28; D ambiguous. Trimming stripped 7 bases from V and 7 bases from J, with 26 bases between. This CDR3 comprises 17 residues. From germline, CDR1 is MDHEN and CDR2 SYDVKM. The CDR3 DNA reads TGTGCCAGCACCCCTGGAGGGCAGGAACCTCTCGGACAGCCCCAGCATTTT. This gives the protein CASTPGGQEPLGQPQHF.

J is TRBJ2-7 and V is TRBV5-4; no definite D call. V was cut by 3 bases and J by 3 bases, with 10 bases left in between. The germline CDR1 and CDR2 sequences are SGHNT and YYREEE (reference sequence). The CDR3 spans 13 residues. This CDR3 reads CASSSGDLYEQYF. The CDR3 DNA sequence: TGTGCCAGCAGCTCGGGCGATCTCTACGAGCAGTACTTC.

CDR3 coding DNA: TGTGCCAGCAGTTCAGGGGGGCCTAATGAAAAACTGTTTTTT. The encoded protein is CASSSGGPNEKLFF. V and J are TRBV2 and TRBJ1-4, with 7 bases identical to TRBD1. This CDR3 has 14 amino acids. Germline CDR1 SNHLY, CDR2 FYNNEI. Unmatched junction bases numbered 3, after V lost 5 bases and J lost 3 bases.